This T cell receptor (beta chain) stems from a study of response to subunit inactivated influenza vaccine. Germline lookup yields CDR1 SGHAT and CDR2 FQNNGV. J gave up 5 bases and V 3 bases, and 4 bases lay outside the gene matches. CDR3 length: 14 amino acids. Findings of the study overall: Authors suggested few new T cells are recruited by each seasonal influenza vaccination.

Via MiXCR, TCRdb re-called the RT-PCR reads, giving one row per CDR3 protein. This sample has about half a million distinct CDR3 sequences; roughly 9.7% occur once, and the top ten carry more than 10%. This clonotype was recorded a few times. Its antigen is not identified. The receptor's source is a man aged 50 to 59 who received an inactivated influenza vaccine. The sample in question was PBMCs from blood, obtained about 6 weeks after vaccination. V and J are TRBV11-2 and TRBJ2-5, with 9 bases aligning to TRBD2. The CDR3 here is CASSLGLASETQYF. The CDR3 region has the DNA TGTGCCAGCAGCTTGGGACTAGCTTCCGAGACCCAGTACTTC.